This TCR beta chain was found in a study of cytomegalovirus exposure and HLA in healthy donors. Looking at the study overall: Earlier results showed roughly 120 million unique TCR beta sequences derived from approximately 170 million T cells.

The germline gives CDR1 SGDLS, CDR2 YYNGEE. V gave up 0 bases and J gave up 1 base, with 4 bases separating them. CDR3 length equals 13 residues. Vbeta (60) and Jbeta (13) primers were used in the PCR. Here immunoSEQ multiplex PCR was the method, and the copy in TCRdb shows in-frame clones only, minus some. The data contain approximately 120,000 clones, approximately 85% of them singletons. The TCR originated in a woman in her 30s in good health and CMV-seropositive. Material for sequencing was PBMCs. The chain links TRBV9 to TRBJ1-1; D gene uncertain. The CDR3 DNA reads TGTGCCAGCAGCGTAGGGCCGAACACTGAAGCTTTCTTT. This gives the protein CASSVGPNTEAFF.